A selection of T cell receptor beta chains follows, all from one sample in a study of blood T cell repertoires in COVID-19. The data were produced by immunoSEQ multiplex PCR, yet TCRdb's version contains in-frame clones alone and is incomplete. The repertoire includes some 90,000 clones, more than 80% of them detected once, and 10% sits in the top ten. The sample consisted of peripheral blood. The receptors were sampled from a woman between 70 and 85 years old with acute or convalescent COVID-19. CDR3s include the opening cysteine and the closing phenylalanine or tryptophan. The D gene is left open where the match is weak. Not all rows give a size; the values are once, few, many and, for expanded clones, a class.

v_call	j_call	d_call	clone_size	cdr3_aa	cdr3_nt
TRBV10-3	TRBJ1-2	NA	NA	CAITDGQYGYTF	TGTGCCATCACCGATGGACAGTATGGCTACACCTTC
TRBV24-1	TRBJ2-3	NA	NA	CATSAPRAGTTDTQYF	TGTGCCACCAGCGCCCCCAGGGCGGGGACGACAGATACGCAGTATTTT
TRBV2	TRBJ1-1	NA	NA	CASSEARAIEAFF	TGTGCCAGCAGTGAAGCCAGGGCTATTGAAGCTTTCTTT
TRBV30	TRBJ1-6	NA	NA	CAWSVNSVAGARPPLHF	TGTGCCTGGAGTGTAAACTCTGTGGCAGGCGCCAGGCCACCCCTCCACTTT
TRBV14	TRBJ1-1	NA	medium-sized	CASSLLMTGNTEAFF	TGTGCCAGCAGCCTCCTAATGACAGGGAACACTGAAGCTTTCTTT
TRBV27	TRBJ1-5	TRBD1	once	CASSLYGTGYGQPQHF	TGTGCCAGCAGTTTATACGGGACAGGGTACGGTCAGCCCCAGCATTTT
TRBV29-1	TRBJ2-7	NA	once	CSGLGGGHQYF	TGCAGCGGGCTGGGAGGGGGACATCAGTACTTC
TRBV4-3	TRBJ2-1	NA	NA	CASSQENRDNEQFF	TGCGCCAGCAGCCAAGAGAACAGGGACAATGAGCAGTTCTTC
TRBV12-3/TRBV12-4	TRBJ1-1	TRBD1	NA	CASSLLQGGAFF	TGTGCCAGCAGTTTACTGCAGGGGGGTGCTTTCTTT
TRBV3-1/TRBV3-2	TRBJ1-1	NA	NA	CASSWGDTEAFF	TGTGCCAGCAGTTGGGGGGACACTGAAGCTTTCTTT
TRBV10-3	TRBJ1-5	TRBD1	NA	CAISDRGRTGQPQHF	TGTGCCATCAGTGACCGCGGCCGGACAGGTCAGCCCCAGCATTTT
TRBV5-1	TRBJ2-5	TRBD1	NA	CASSPDRAETQYF	TGCGCCAGCAGCCCGGACAGGGCGGAGACCCAGTACTTC
TRBV28	TRBJ2-4	NA	NA	CASSPHRAKNIQYF	TGTGCCAGCAGTCCCCACAGGGCCAAAAACATTCAGTACTTC
TRBV7-5	TRBJ1-1	NA	NA	CVRSSRTGENEAFF	TGTGTCAGAAGCTCTCGGACAGGGGAAAATGAAGCTTTCTTT
TRBV5-1	TRBJ2-7	NA	NA	CASSLQGRYEQYF	TGCGCCAGCAGCTTACAGGGGAGGTACGAGCAGTACTTC
TRBV6-2/TRBV6-3	TRBJ2-3	TRBD2	once	CASSYLAGGPSDTQYF	TGTGCCAGCAGTTACCTAGCGGGGGGGCCTTCAGATACGCAGTATTTT
TRBV4-1	TRBJ1-4	NA	NA	CASSQSAQGFGNEKLFF	TGCGCCAGCAGCCAATCGGCACAGGGATTTGGTAATGAAAAACTGTTTTTT
TRBV5-4	TRBJ1-6	TRBD1	NA	CASSFGMTGRNSPLHF	TGTGCCAGCAGCTTCGGTATGACAGGGAGAAACTCACCCCTCCACTTT
TRBV7-2	TRBJ2-2	TRBD2	NA	CASSLAPAGGRGELFF	TGTGCCAGCAGCTTAGCCCCAGCGGGAGGACGCGGGGAGCTGTTTTTT
TRBV6-1	TRBJ2-7	TRBD1	NA	CASSEVDRVGEQYF	TGTGCCAGCAGTGAAGTGGACAGGGTGGGCGAGCAGTACTTC
TRBV19	TRBJ2-2	NA	NA	CASSIPGLNTGELFF	TGTGCCAGTAGTATTCCGGGACTGAACACCGGGGAGCTGTTTTTT
TRBV7-3	TRBJ2-1	NA	NA	CASSLPGVSEQFF	TGTGCCAGCAGCCTCCCGGGGGTCAGTGAGCAGTTCTTC
TRBV4-2	TRBJ2-3	TRBD2	NA	CASSQFSGARTDTQYF	TGTGCCAGCAGCCAGTTCAGCGGGGCCCGCACAGATACGCAGTATTTT
TRBV11-3	TRBJ1-3	TRBD1	NA	CASSALPGQEPGNTIYF	TGTGCCAGCAGCGCCTTACCGGGACAGGAGCCTGGAAACACCATATATTTT
TRBV29-1	TRBJ1-2	NA	once	CSVEHRAGYGYTF	TGCAGCGTTGAACACAGGGCCGGCTATGGCTACACCTTC
TRBV6-5	TRBJ1-2	NA	few	CASRRDSYGYTF	TGTGCCAGCAGACGGGACTCCTATGGCTACACCTTC
TRBV7-3	TRBJ1-4	NA	NA	CASSLGGANEKLFF	TGTGCCAGCAGCTTAGGAGGGGCTAATGAAAAACTGTTTTTT
TRBV3-1/TRBV3-2	TRBJ2-3	NA	NA	CASSQDLGLGTQYF	TGTGCCAGCAGCCAAGATCTTGGCCTAGGTACGCAGTATTTT
TRBV5-6	TRBJ2-7	TRBD2	NA	CASSPRTSGPGSEQYF	TGTGCCAGCAGCCCCCGGACTAGCGGGCCAGGGTCCGAGCAGTACTTC
TRBV18	TRBJ1-4	NA	once	CASSPSDRTTNEKLFF	TGTGCCAGCTCACCATCGGACAGAACAACTAATGAAAAACTGTTTTTT
TRBV6-5	TRBJ1-4	NA	NA	CASSGGASEKLFF	TGTGCCAGCTCTGGGGGGGCGAGTGAAAAACTGTTTTTT
TRBV7-9	TRBJ1-6	NA	NA	CASSLAGARNSPLHF	TGTGCCAGCAGCTTAGCAGGGGCGCGGAATTCACCCCTCCACTTT
TRBV2	TRBJ2-7	TRBD1	NA	CASSTGGEQYF	TGTGCCAGCAGTACAGGGGGCGAGCAGTACTTC
TRBV2	TRBJ2-2	TRBD1	NA	CASSEGPDRGYYAGELFF	TGTGCCAGCAGTGAGGGGCCGGACAGGGGTTATTACGCCGGGGAGCTGTTTTTT
TRBV2	TRBJ1-1	NA	many	CASSDQGLNTEAFF	TGTGCCAGCAGTGATCAGGGTTTAAACACTGAAGCTTTCTTT
TRBV15	TRBJ2-6	NA	few	CATSRGQGSGANVLTF	TGTGCCACCAGCAGAGGGCAGGGCTCTGGGGCCAACGTCCTGACTTTC
TRBV7-6	TRBJ1-5	NA	NA	CASSLGPGGTYSNQPQHF	TGTGCCAGCAGCTTAGGACCGGGAGGGACCTATAGCAATCAGCCCCAGCATTTT
TRBV6-4	TRBJ1-5	TRBD1	few	CASSRQGGQPQHF	TGTGCCAGCAGCAGACAGGGCGGTCAGCCCCAGCATTTT
TRBV7-2	TRBJ1-2	NA	NA	CASSSPRGYGYTF	TGTGCCAGCAGTTCTCCACGGGGTTATGGCTACACCTTC
TRBV10-3	TRBJ2-1	NA	NA	CAISEGATVYNEQFF	TGTGCCATCAGTGAGGGGGCTACCGTCTACAATGAGCAGTTCTTC
TRBV28	TRBJ2-7	TRBD1	once	CASSSGTGVYEQYF	TGTGCCAGCAGTTCCGGGACAGGGGTTTACGAGCAGTACTTC
TRBV2	TRBJ1-1	NA	NA	CASITGMNTEAFF	TGTGCCAGCATTACAGGTATGAACACTGAAGCTTTCTTT
TRBV30	TRBJ1-2	NA	NA	CAWSGQNYGYTF	TGTGCCTGGAGTGGACAGAACTATGGCTACACCTTC
TRBV6-5	TRBJ1-3	TRBD1	once	CASMGQGNTIYF	TGTGCCAGCATGGGACAGGGAAACACCATATATTTT
TRBV14	TRBJ1-6	TRBD1	NA	CASRGTGGSGSPLHF	TGTGCCAGCAGGGGGACAGGGGGCTCCGGTTCACCCCTCCACTTT
TRBV6-6	TRBJ2-7	TRBD1	NA	CASSYRTGSSYEQYF	TGTGCCAGCAGTTACAGGACAGGGAGCTCCTACGAGCAGTACTTC
TRBV7-8	TRBJ2-5	TRBD1	many	CASSQGARVEETQYF	TGTGCCAGCAGCCAGGGGGCTAGGGTGGAGGAGACCCAGTACTTC
TRBV5-4	TRBJ2-5	NA	NA	CASSPDTGYQETQYF	TGTGCCAGCAGCCCGGATACAGGATACCAAGAGACCCAGTACTTC
TRBV28	TRBJ2-1	TRBD2	NA	CASSLLAGGPGEQFF	TGTGCCAGCAGTCTACTTGCGGGAGGGCCGGGTGAGCAGTTCTTC
TRBV4-3	TRBJ1-1	NA	NA	CASSQIGATEAFF	TGCGCCAGCAGCCAAATTGGAGCAACTGAAGCTTTCTTT
TRBV5-1	TRBJ1-4	NA	NA	CASSFSRGPLEKLFF	TGCGCCAGCAGCTTTTCCAGGGGCCCTTTGGAAAAACTGTTTTTT